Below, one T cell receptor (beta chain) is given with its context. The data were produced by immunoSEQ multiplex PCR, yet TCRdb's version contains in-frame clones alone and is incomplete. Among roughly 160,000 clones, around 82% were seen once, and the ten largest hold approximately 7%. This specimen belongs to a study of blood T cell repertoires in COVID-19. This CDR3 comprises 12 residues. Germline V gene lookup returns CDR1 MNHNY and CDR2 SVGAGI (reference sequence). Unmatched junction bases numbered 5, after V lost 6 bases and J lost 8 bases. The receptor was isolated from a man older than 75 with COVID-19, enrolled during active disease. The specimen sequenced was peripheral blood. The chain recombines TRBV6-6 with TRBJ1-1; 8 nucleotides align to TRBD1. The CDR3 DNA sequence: TGTGCCAGCAGCCTTGGACAGGGCGAAGCTTTCTTT. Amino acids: CASSLGQGEAFF.